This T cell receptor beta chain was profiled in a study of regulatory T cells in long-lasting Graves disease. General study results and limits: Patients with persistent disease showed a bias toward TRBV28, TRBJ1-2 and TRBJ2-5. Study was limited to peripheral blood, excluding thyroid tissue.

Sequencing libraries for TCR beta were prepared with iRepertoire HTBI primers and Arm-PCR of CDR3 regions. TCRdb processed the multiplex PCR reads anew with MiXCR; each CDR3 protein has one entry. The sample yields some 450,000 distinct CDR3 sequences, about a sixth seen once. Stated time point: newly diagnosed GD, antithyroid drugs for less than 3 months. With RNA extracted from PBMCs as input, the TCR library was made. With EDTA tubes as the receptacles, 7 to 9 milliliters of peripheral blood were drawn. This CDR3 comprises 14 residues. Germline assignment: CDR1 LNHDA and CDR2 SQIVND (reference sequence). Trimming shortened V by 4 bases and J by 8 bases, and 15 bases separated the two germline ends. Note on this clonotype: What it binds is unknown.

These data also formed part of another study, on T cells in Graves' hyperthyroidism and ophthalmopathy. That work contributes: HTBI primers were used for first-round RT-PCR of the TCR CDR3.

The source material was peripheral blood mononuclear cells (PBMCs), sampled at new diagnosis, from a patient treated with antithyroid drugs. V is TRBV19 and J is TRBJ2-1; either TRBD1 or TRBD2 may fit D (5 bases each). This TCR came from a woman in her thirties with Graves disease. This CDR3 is CASSTLGRLHEQFF. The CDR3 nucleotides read TGTGCCAGTAGTACCTTGGGACGATTGCATGAGCAGTTCTTC.